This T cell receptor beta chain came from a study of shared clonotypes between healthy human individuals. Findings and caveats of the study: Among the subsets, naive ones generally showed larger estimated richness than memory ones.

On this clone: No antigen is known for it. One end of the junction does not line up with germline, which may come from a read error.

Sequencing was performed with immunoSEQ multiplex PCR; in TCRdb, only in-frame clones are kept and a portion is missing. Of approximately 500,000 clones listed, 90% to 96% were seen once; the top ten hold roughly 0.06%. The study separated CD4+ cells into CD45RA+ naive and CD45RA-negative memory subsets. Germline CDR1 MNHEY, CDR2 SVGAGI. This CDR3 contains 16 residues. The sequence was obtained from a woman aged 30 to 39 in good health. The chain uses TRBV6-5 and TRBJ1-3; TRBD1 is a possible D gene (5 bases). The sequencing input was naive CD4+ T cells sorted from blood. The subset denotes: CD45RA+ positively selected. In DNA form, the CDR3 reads TGTGCCAGCAGTTACTCGGGGACGGTCTCTAGAAACACCATATATTTT. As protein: CASSYSGTVSRNTIYF.